These 21 T cell receptor beta chains came from one sample sequenced in a study of radiotherapy plus CTLA-4 blockade in lung cancer. The data were produced by immunoSEQ multiplex PCR, yet TCRdb's version contains in-frame clones alone and is incomplete. Here the sample spans tens of thousands of clones, under 90% being singletons. The source material was peripheral blood, sampled from a patient treated with radiotherapy plus ipilimumab. These receptors were obtained from a human donor with non-small cell lung cancer who had stable disease on radiotherapy plus ipilimumab.

A note on this clone: Mismatch with germline at one junction end may stem from a read error. V and J are TRBV7-8 and TRBJ1-6; no clear D. This CDR3 is built from 12 residues. Germline V gene lookup returns CDR1 SGHVS and CDR2 FQNEAQ. The CDR3 DNA sequence: TGTGCCAGCAGCTTAGGGGGTGGGCCCCTAACCTTT. Protein: CASSLGGGPLTF.

The genes are TRBV19 and TRBJ2-1; D might be TRBD1 (6 bases). Trimming took 5 bases from V and 5 from J, leaving 10 bases between them. The V gene's germline CDR1 is LNHDA and CDR2 SQIVND (reference sequence). The CDR3 consists of 13 residues. CDR3 amino acids: CASSYHRDNEQFF. The CDR3 DNA is TGTGCCAGTAGTTACCACAGGGACAATGAGCAGTTCTTC.

This sequence joins TRBV28 and TRBJ2-5, with D hard to call. The DNA matches TRBJ2-7 better at its end, which makes the J call doubtful. This CDR3 spans 13 amino acids. Germline assignment: CDR1 MDHEN and CDR2 SYDVKM. DNA of the CDR3: TGTGCCAGCAGTTTACTGAAAAACTACGAGCAGTACTTC. Amino acid sequence: CASSLLKNYEQYF.

This sequence joins TRBV6-5 and TRBJ2-1; 7 bases map to TRBD1. From germline, CDR1 is MNHEY and CDR2 SVGAGI. V lost 6 bases to trimming and J lost 2 bases; unmatched junction nucleotides: 7. This CDR3 comprises 15 residues. The CDR3 reads CASSRDRDTYNEQFF. The CDR3, as DNA: TGTGCCAGCAGCCGAGACAGGGACACCTACAATGAGCAGTTCTTC.

This clone has a handful of counts. The gene calls are TRBV9 and TRBJ2-3; D unresolved. Germline-derived CDR1 and CDR2 are SGDLS and YYNGEE. CDR3 size: 14 residues. The V and J ends lost 4 bases and 4 bases respectively, with 13 bases between them. The DNA of the CDR3 is TGTGCCAGCAGCTCACAACGGCAGTCAGATACGCAGTATTTT. Residues: CASSSQRQSDTQYF.

This clone was seen once. The chain links TRBV11-2 to TRBJ2-5; D uncertain. V lost 3 bases and J 1 base, leaving 3 bases between the germline ends. The CDR3 length is 12 residues. The germline V gene has CDR1 SGHAT and CDR2 FQNNGV. CDR3 coding DNA: TGTGCCAGCAGCTTTAGCCAAGAGACCCAGTACTTC. Its translation is CASSFSQETQYF.

The chain couples TRBV11-2 to TRBJ2-5; TRBD1 matches at 9 bases. The V gene's germline CDR1 is SGHAT and CDR2 FQNNGV. CDR3 length: 15 amino acids. The junction had 9 bases not matched to a gene; V was cut back by 5 bases and J by 5 bases. This chain's CDR3 is CASSLGQGGQETQYF. As DNA, the CDR3 is TGTGCCAGCAGCCTGGGACAGGGTGGGCAGGAGACCCAGTACTTC.

This chain links TRBV6-5 with TRBJ1-2; D may be TRBD1 (6 bases). The CDR3 has 15 residues. Trimming removed 10 bases from V and 8 bases from J, with 26 bases in between. From germline, CDR1 is MNHEY and CDR2 SVGAGI. The chain's CDR3 is CATSPRAIQGDGYTF. The CDR3, as DNA: TGTGCCACATCCCCTCGGGCCATACAGGGAGACGGCTACACCTTC.

This chain links TRBV10-3 with TRBJ2-5; TRBD1 aligns across 9 bases. Germline CDR1 and CDR2: ENHRY and SYGVKD. This CDR3 comprises 15 residues. The junction had 12 bases not matched to a gene; V was cut back by 8 bases and J by 5 bases. The CDR3 nucleotides are TGTGCCATCGGCACAGGGGGCAAAGTAGGGGAGACCCAGTACTTC. As protein: CAIGTGGKVGETQYF.

The chain uses TRBV9 and TRBJ2-5; D unresolved. The CDR3 is made up of 12 amino acids. CDR1 is SGDLS, CDR2 YYNGEE, per germline. Deletions cut 7 bases from V and 3 bases from J, with 10 bases between. The CDR3 bases are TGTGCCAGCGGCTCCGGAAAAGAGACCCAGTACTTC. It codes for CASGSGKETQYF.

The V call is TRBV28, the J call TRBJ1-2; D unclear. Per the germline V gene, CDR1 is MDHEN and CDR2 is SYDVKM. V gave up 8 bases and J gave up 0 bases, with 10 bases separating them. The CDR3 totals 13 residues. CDR3: CASLSGANYGYTF. In DNA, the CDR3 is TGTGCCAGCCTCTCAGGAGCTAACTATGGCTACACCTTC.

The V call is TRBV28, the J call TRBJ1-2, with 7 bases that match TRBD1. Germline V gene sequence: CDR1 MDHEN, CDR2 SYDVKM. The CDR3 consists of 14 residues. The V gene end was trimmed by 6 bases and the J gene end by 4 bases; junction bases not matched to a gene: 8. CDR3 amino acids: CASRRTGLGYGYTF. CDR3 in DNA: TGTGCCAGCAGGAGGACAGGCCTGGGCTATGGCTACACCTTC.

This chain connects TRBV28 to TRBJ1-2, with unresolved D. V lost 5 bases and J 8 bases, leaving 12 bases between the germline ends. Germline values: CDR1 MDHEN, CDR2 SYDVKM. The CDR3 totals 12 residues. This CDR3 is CASSGQDSGYTF. DNA of the CDR3: TGTGCCAGCAGTGGGCAGGATAGCGGCTACACCTTC.

This rearrangement joins TRBV9 to TRBJ2-3; D unresolved. Trimming pared 2 bases from V and 7 bases from J, leaving 11 bases between. The CDR3 is 13 amino acids. The germline V gene has CDR1 SGDLS and CDR2 YYNGEE. The CDR3 region has the DNA TGTGCCAGCAGCGTGAGGACGGATTATACGCAGTATTTT. It translates to CASSVRTDYTQYF.

On this clone itself: The sample contains more than one DNA sequence encoding this CDR3. The CDR3 DNA follows: TGTGCCAGCAGACATAGCAATCAGCCCCAGCATTTT. Amino acids: CASRHSNQPQHF. The chain couples TRBV2 to TRBJ1-5, with D unresolved. The V gene lost 6 bases and the J gene lost 0 bases, with 3 bases spanning the gap. The CDR3 has 12 residues. From germline, CDR1 is SNHLY and CDR2 FYNNEI.

The chain recombines TRBV4-1 with TRBJ2-7; TRBD1 is a possible D gene (5 bases). Trimming cost V 0 bases and J 2 bases, with 11 bases left between them. There are 15 residues in the CDR3. The germline CDR1 and CDR2 sequences are MGHRA and YSYEKL. The CDR3 loop is CASSQDQGSPYEQYF. In DNA, the CDR3 is TGCGCCAGCAGCCAAGACCAGGGATCACCCTACGAGCAGTACTTC.

The chain joins TRBV15 to TRBJ2-1; D unresolved. V dropped 6 bases and J dropped 2 bases, with 8 bases sitting between them. The germline gives CDR1 LNHNV, CDR2 YYDKDF (reference sequence). The CDR3 extends over 13 amino acids. DNA of the CDR3: TGTGCCACCAGTAACAGTCCCTACAATGAGCAGTTCTTC. It encodes CATSNSPYNEQFF. Filled out from reference TRBV15 and TRBJ2-1, the complete variable domain reads DAMVIQNPRYQVTQFGKPVTLSCSQTLNHNVMYWYQQKSSQAPKLLFHYYDKDFNNEADTPDNFQSRRPNTSFCFLDIRSPGLGDTAMYLCATSNSPYNEQFFGPGTRLTVL.

The chain joins TRBV28 to TRBJ1-3; no definite D call. The length of the CDR3 is 15 residues. Trimming stripped 6 bases from V and 0 bases from J, with 12 bases between. Per the germline V gene, CDR1 is MDHEN and CDR2 is SYDVKM. The CDR3 loop is CASRNDGISGNTIYF. Here the CDR3 DNA reads TGTGCCAGCAGAAATGACGGGATCTCTGGAAACACCATATATTTT.

The V gene is TRBV30, the J gene TRBJ2-7; D might be TRBD2 (6 bases). V was clipped by 2 bases and J by 5 bases, with 10 bases between them. The CDR3 is 12 residues long. From germline, CDR1 is GTSNPN and CDR2 SVGIG (reference sequence). CDR3 in amino acids: CAWSRGSDEQYF. CDR3 in DNA: TGTGCCTGGAGTCGGGGGTCCGACGAGCAGTACTTC. The complete variable domain, with remaining parts taken from reference TRBV30 and TRBJ2-7, reads SQTIHQWPATLVQPVGSPLSLECTVEGTSNPNLYWYRQAAGRGLQLLFYSVGIGQISSEVPQNLSASRPQDRQFILSSKKLLLSDSGFYLCAWSRGSDEQYFGPGTRLTVT.

The V gene is TRBV10-3, the J gene TRBJ1-2, with D unresolved. The CDR3 loop spans 11 amino acids. Germline V gives CDR1 ENHRY, CDR2 SYGVKD. V gave up 9 bases and J gave up 2 bases, with 7 bases separating them. The CDR3 is CAIEGNYGYTF. The CDR3, as DNA: TGTGCCATAGAGGGAAACTATGGCTACACCTTC.

The chain combines TRBV14 with TRBJ1-2; D gene ambiguous. This CDR3 spans 13 amino acids. V lost 5 bases and J 8 bases, leaving 15 bases between the germline ends. Germline CDR1 SGHDN, CDR2 FVKESK. The CDR3 region is CASSVEGLWGYTF. DNA for the CDR3: TGTGCCAGCAGCGTGGAAGGATTGTGGGGCTACACCTTC.